This paragraph covers one T cell receptor (beta chain) sequence. The table lists this clone with a few counts. It has no known antigen specificity. The record has no base qualities; no much larger clone is one base away. Reading the germline V gene (reference sequence) gives CDR1 SEHNR and CDR2 FQNEAQ. From cysteine to phenylalanine, the CDR3 is 14 amino acids long. This entry keeps only the CDR3 DNA: 42 bases, framed from base 1. The data were taken from a study of cytomegalovirus exposure and HLA in healthy donors (dated by TCRdb to 2015 to 2018). Study-level background: An earlier analysis of about 530 of the donors reported about 300 Gb of sequence data and 95 million to 140 million unique TCR beta sequences obtained from about 200 million T cells. Roughly 300 gigabases of sequencing data and 70 million to 85 million unique TCR sequences were included in an early release covering about 620 HLA-typed donors. An earlier analysis of 587 of the donors used high-throughput TCR beta sequencing to judge whether each TCR beta V gene segment behaved as functional or pseudogenic. In the later analysis, no new phenotypic data were used to find candidate immune exposures; instead, reliance was placed on TCR beta sequences and their occurrence across donors. Besides the first cohort of 666 subjects, a separate validation cohort made up of 120 different subjects was used. Donor age, sex, ethnicity and CMV serostatus were collected together with the repertoire data. Class I and class II HLA loci were covered by the typing at four-digit resolution. To predict cytomegalovirus infection status, the study brought together high-throughput TCR immunosequencing, statistical association of individual TCRs with disease status, and machine learning. Among 398 genotyped donors of the cohort, an average of approximately 240,000 unique TCR beta nucleotide sequences were sequenced per donor, roughly 20% of them non-productive. A later analysis re-examined previously published TCR beta repertoires from hundreds of donors and added high-resolution HLA genotyping to investigate patterns of TCR occurrence. Typing coverage varied by locus: 629-630 donors for A, B, C, DRB1 and DQB1; approximately 560 for DQA1; around 570 for DPA1; roughly 470 for DPB1. Of the roughly 400 genotyped donors, roughly 85% fell in the genetic ancestry cluster associated with self-reported Caucasian donors. The T cell repertoires of around 670 subjects were profiled by immunosequencing and related to cytomegalovirus serostatus. Genome-wide SNP genotypes for about 65% of the 666 donors were used in a later genetic analysis, which treated that subset as a discovery cohort. All discovery cohort repertoires had been generated on a single sequencing platform. Four to six DR-DQ haplotypes were handled as single units for association and clustering, since linkage in the cohort was strong. The study was designed to test whether signatures of past pathogen exposure could be identified by cataloging public T cell receptors. Study-wide findings and limitations: Correlated functional status among segregating V segments might be attributable to linkage disequilibrium, but an unknown experimental factor could not be ruled out. The sequencing pipeline was judged likely to have produced a cluster of highly shared sequence variants as a technical artifact. An earlier analysis of approximately 600 of the donors showed that most TCR beta V segments appeared in productive rearrangements either about 87% or about 30% of the time, which broadly matched IMGT annotations. A further reported finding was that TCR beta sequences accurately predicted the HLA-A and HLA-B alleles for most subjects in the first cohort. Specific HLA alleles were associated with 15,000 to 20,000 TCR beta sequences at a false discovery rate of 0.05 in a later analysis. According to the authors, the approach could potentially be generalized to other disease states and immunological phenotypes. Compared with equally common non-associated chains, HLA-associated TCR beta chains in a later analysis were more clonally expanded and had lower generation probabilities. According to a later analysis, parvovirus B19, influenza, CMV and Epstein-Barr virus appeared linked to several top co-occurrence clusters. Most TCR sequences were seen in very few donors, while some public TCRs were found in many individuals. A total of fewer than 200 TCR beta chains were listed by the study as associated with cytomegalovirus. Because counts were too low, 15 to 20 rarely observed V segments, including chromosome 9 orphons, were excluded from the earlier analysis of under 650 of the donors. Some IMGT-functional V segments, including TRBV6-2 and TRBV6-3, could not be told apart with the 87-base-pair reads, so those segments were excluded. In a later analysis, the rate of TCR association differed among HLA loci, with DRB1 alleles having the most associated TCRs and HLA-C alleles having the fewest. Because HLA typing was unavailable for some donors at each locus, only the typed subset was used in association tests. Only TCR beta chains were sequenced in this cohort, and the absence of alpha or paired-chain data limited detectable features. V-gene and J-gene trimming of TCR beta chains was associated with a missense DCLRE1C variant in a later genetic analysis, and the association was replicated in an independent cohort. CMV serostatus was the only immune exposure information available for the cohort. In a later analysis, most CMV-associated TCR beta chains were found to appear HLA-restricted, with HLA associations seemingly driven largely by CMV exposure. Strong co-occurrence of HLA alleles, especially DR and DQ, made assigning TCR associations to individual alleles difficult. Sequencing depth was assumed to be roughly uniform across donors in the presence/absence analyses, though that assumption may not hold. The classifier was reported to diagnose cytomegalovirus status with high specificity and sensitivity in both the original cohort and the validation cohort. In vitro tests confirmed that a few of the cytomegalovirus-associated TCR beta chains recognize cytomegalovirus antigens. According to a later genetic analysis, donors in an Asian-associated ancestry cluster had fewer N-insertions in productive TCRs than the approximately 650-donor mean.

The method was the immunoSEQ multiplex PCR assay. The multiplex PCR relied on a mix of 60 forward primers for TCR Vbeta segments and 13 reverse primers for TCR Jbeta segments. Amplification of the CDR3 region of rearranged TCR beta genes was performed with a multiplex PCR assay on genomic DNA. The Illumina HiSeq System was used to sequence the amplified TCR beta libraries as 87-base-pair reads. Concerning the study's data processing: A later analysis counted about 82 million unique TCR beta chains across the 690 or so repertoires, and around 9.9 million of these chains were shared by at least two donors. A nearest-neighbor algorithm error-corrected the raw reads and collapsed the reads into unique sequences, merging closely related sequences to remove PCR and sequencing errors. To assign V, D and J gene segments, CDR3 sequences were aligned to IMGT reference sequences. For a sequence to be retained, a match of at least six nucleotides was required to both a V gene segment and a J gene segment. A rearrangement was called productive if the CDR3 had no stop codons and remained in frame with V and J, and every other rearrangement was called non-productive. Following IMGT convention, CDR3 was defined as the stretch from the second conserved V-encoded cysteine to the conserved J-encoded phenylalanine. The earlier analysis of about 610 of the donors excluded any sequence lacking an unambiguous match to a single V gene segment. In an earlier analysis of about 590 of the donors, a V segment was called functional when productive rearrangements were above 56.7%, and segregating when the standard deviation between donors exceeded 5%. A statistical classification framework was built to diagnose cytomegalovirus status from the catalog of TCR beta chain sequences. In a later analysis, TCR nucleotide sequences were compared against IMGT/GENE-DB human TR gene sequences so that V and J genes could be assigned. The TCRdist pipeline was used in a later analysis to assign CDR3 sequences and most-parsimonious VDJ recombination scenarios. In a later analysis, each TCR beta chain was defined by its CDR3 amino acid sequence together with its V-gene family, and reads without a unique V-gene family were excluded. To address suspected cross-contamination and a sequencing artifact, a later analysis removed roughly 580 highly shared, low-generation-probability nucleotide sequences. In a later analysis, a clonal expansion index was calculated for each public chain from normalized within-repertoire ranks of inferred template counts. Generation probabilities in a later analysis came from a VDJ recombination model fitted to out-of-frame rearrangements, and those results were checked against IGoR. Hypergeometric tests were used in a later analysis to score TCR-TCR, TCR-HLA and TCR-CMV co-occurrence, with a repertoire-size bias correction applied to the TCR pairs. To estimate false discovery rates, a later analysis permuted the HLA or CMV assignments 20 times. In a later analysis, co-occurring TCRs were grouped using DBSCAN, and TCRdist sequence similarity was added for clustering within HLA-allele-positive subsets. Co-occurrence clustering excluded repertoires with fewer than 30,000 or more than 120,000 public chains, plus five with anomalous nucleotide sharing. The clones in this table, taken by TCRdb from immuneACCESS, are in-frame only. Not every clone is retained; where verified, under half of the shortfall comes from an unresolved V gene, and the cause of the rest is unknown. V and J calls and clone size follow that table, whereas D and trimming were derived from the DNA. The sample table lists about 100,000 clones, about 75% of them with a count of one. The ten largest clones capture about 9.4% of the sample.

In total, just over 650 healthy bone marrow donors made up the cohort. At the time of sampling, all cohort members were nominally healthy, though unrecorded immune exposures were likely present. The donor was CMV seronegative and belonged to the group of approximately 320 seronegative cohort members. A peripheral blood sample was collected from each donor, and TCR beta sequencing was performed on peripheral blood mononuclear cells. The Qiagen DNeasy Blood Extraction Kit was used to extract genomic DNA from the blood cell samples. This chain joins TRBV7-9 to TRBJ2-5; 7 central nucleotides agree with TRBD2. The J call may be wrong; the DNA end is better matched by TRBJ2-7. The sample consisted of PBMCs. The sequence was collected from a man in his forties or fifties in good health and CMV-seronegative. The CDR3 protein sequence reads: CASSLGGTSYEQYF. The DNA sequence is TGTGCCAGCAGCTTGGGGGGGACTTCCTACGAGCAGTACTTC.